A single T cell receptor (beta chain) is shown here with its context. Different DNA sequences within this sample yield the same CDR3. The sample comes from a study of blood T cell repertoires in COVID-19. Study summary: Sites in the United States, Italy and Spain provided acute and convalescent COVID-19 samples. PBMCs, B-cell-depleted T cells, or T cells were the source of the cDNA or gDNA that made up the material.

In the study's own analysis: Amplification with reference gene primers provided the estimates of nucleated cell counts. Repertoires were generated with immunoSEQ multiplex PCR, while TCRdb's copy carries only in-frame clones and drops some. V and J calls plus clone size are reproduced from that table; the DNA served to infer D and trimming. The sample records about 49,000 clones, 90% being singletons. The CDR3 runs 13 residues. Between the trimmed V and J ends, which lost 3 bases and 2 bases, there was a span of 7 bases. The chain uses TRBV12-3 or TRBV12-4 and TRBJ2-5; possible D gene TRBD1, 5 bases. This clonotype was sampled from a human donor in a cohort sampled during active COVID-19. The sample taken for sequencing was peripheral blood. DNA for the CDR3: TGTGCCAGCAGTTTGGGGCAGCAAGAGACCCAGTACTTC. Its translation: CASSLGQQETQYF.